The clone carrying this TCR beta chain was recorded once. Its antigen remains unknown. Other DNA sequences from this sample encode an identical CDR3 as well. This sample is part of a study of long-term antiretroviral therapy in people with HIV. Study-level points and caveats: Even long-term ART left TRB diversity below transplant donor controls, despite gains.

With survey level as its setting, the immunoSEQ assay was v3.0. Profiling relied on immunoSEQ multiplex PCR, and the TCRdb table lists in-frame clones only, not all of them. The table includes 42,000 or so clones, roughly 86% detected once. The CDR3 has 14 residues. Germline V CDR1 and CDR2: SQVTM, ANQGSEA. Trimming took off 2 bases at V and 5 bases at J, with 12 bases between the two ends. The TCR comes from a woman aged 45-65 years with HIV. The source was unsorted PBMCs, collected 0.1 years before starting antiretroviral therapy. The V and J genes are TRBV29-1 and TRBJ2-2, with D perhaps assigned TRBD1 or TRBD2 (5 bases each). CDR3 in amino acids: CSVEIQGVTGELFF. As DNA, the CDR3 is TGCAGCGTTGAAATCCAGGGAGTAACCGGGGAGCTGTTTTTT.